A selection of T cell receptor beta chains follows, all from one sample in a study of cytomegalovirus exposure and HLA in healthy donors. The table came from immunoSEQ multiplex PCR; TCRdb's copy has only in-frame clones and leaves some out. The repertoire consists of approximately 89,000 clones, with around 84% occurring once and the leading ten covering about 9.4%. What was sequenced was PBMCs. Receptors were obtained from a human donor in good health. Each CDR3 is given with its conserved first and last residue. D genes are given only for firm matches. A clone size is listed for some rows: how often the clone was seen (once, few, many), or a class if it is expanded.

J,V,size,D,CDR3,DNA
TRBJ1-1,TRBV25-1,few,-,CAKRGWTEAFF,TGTGCCAAACGAGGGTGGACTGAAGCTTTCTTT
TRBJ2-7,TRBV7-9,few,-,CASSPSSYEQYF,TGTGCCAGCAGCCCCAGCTCCTACGAGCAGTACTTC
TRBJ1-6,TRBV7-9,-,TRBD1,CASSGTGGYNSPLHF,TGTGCCAGCAGTGGGACAGGGGGCTACAATTCACCCCTCCACTTT
TRBJ2-4,TRBV4-1,-,-,CASSQQGIKNIQYF,TGCGCCAGCAGCCAACAGGGGATCAAAAACATTCAGTACTTC
TRBJ2-2,TRBV5-1,once,TRBD2,CASSAGVGTGELFF,TGCGCCAGCAGCGCGGGAGTGGGTACCGGGGAGCTGTTTTTT
TRBJ2-7,TRBV4-1,-,TRBD1,CASSPRQGRYEQYF,TGCGCCAGCAGCCCTCGACAGGGACGCTACGAGCAGTACTTC
TRBJ2-3,TRBV4-3,-,TRBD1,CASSQNRGDTQYF,TGCGCCAGCAGCCAAAACAGGGGGGATACGCAGTATTTT
TRBJ1-2,TRBV20-1,-,-,CSASGYTF,TGCAGTGCCTCCGGCTACACCTTC
TRBJ2-3,TRBV27,-,-,CASSSSGVVADTQYF,TGTGCCAGCAGTTCCAGCGGAGTAGTGGCAGATACGCAGTATTTT
TRBJ2-3,TRBV5-1,few,TRBD2,CASSLGTSGHTDTQYF,TGCGCCAGCAGCTTGGGGACTAGCGGACACACAGATACGCAGTATTTT
TRBJ1-6,TRBV2,-,-,CASNRVGGAYNSPPHF,TGTGCCAGCAATCGCGTCGGCGGGGCCTATAATTCACCCCCCCACTTT
TRBJ2-5,TRBV7-2,-,-,CASRGIRETQYF,TGTGCCAGCAGGGGCATTCGAGAGACCCAGTACTTC
TRBJ1-6,TRBV28,-,TRBD1,CASSPRTGTPPLHF,TGTGCCAGCAGTCCTCGGACAGGAACGCCACCCCTCCACTTT
TRBJ2-1,TRBV28,-,TRBD2,CASSFPGLASSYNEQFF,TGTGCCAGCAGTTTTCCGGGACTAGCGAGCTCCTACAATGAGCAGTTCTTC
TRBJ1-2,TRBV5-4,-,-,CASSSGGGPNYGYTF,TGTGCCAGCAGCTCGGGCGGGGGGCCTAACTATGGCTACACCTTC
TRBJ2-5,TRBV12-5,-,-,CASGFSRGGLETQYF,TGTGCTAGTGGTTTTTCGCGGGGCGGTTTGGAGACCCAGTACTTC
TRBJ1-1,TRBV7-9,few,-,CASSLAGGKITEAFF,TGTGCCAGCAGCTTAGCGGGGGGGAAAATCACTGAAGCTTTCTTT
TRBJ2-7,TRBV29-1,once,TRBD1,CSVTIMDRGSYEQYF,TGCAGCGTTACAATAATGGACAGGGGGTCCTACGAGCAGTACTTC
TRBJ2-3,TRBV9,-,TRBD1,CASSTFDRALTDTQYF,TGTGCCAGCAGCACCTTTGACAGGGCCCTCACAGATACGCAGTATTTT
TRBJ2-7,TRBV13,-,TRBD2,CASSSYFSGSREQYF,TGTGCCAGCAGCTCCTACTTTAGCGGGAGTAGGGAGCAGTACTTC
TRBJ2-7,TRBV27,-,TRBD1,CASSSPGQGPYEQYF,TGTGCCAGCAGTTCTCCGGGACAGGGTCCCTACGAGCAGTACTTC
TRBJ2-3,TRBV5-1,-,-,CASSSTGIPPSTDTQYF,TGCGCCAGCAGCTCAACCGGGATCCCCCCTAGCACAGATACGCAGTATTTT
TRBJ2-5,TRBV7-2,-,-,CASSLRSGQETQYF,TGTGCCAGCAGCTTAAGGTCAGGCCAAGAGACCCAGTACTTC
TRBJ2-1,TRBV28,-,-,CASSPLLRDEQFF,TGTGCCAGCAGCCCCCTCTTGAGGGATGAGCAGTTCTTC
TRBJ2-2,TRBV4-2,-,TRBD2,CASSPTGTSGRGELFF,TGTGCCAGCAGCCCTACGGGGACTAGCGGGAGAGGGGAGCTGTTTTTT
TRBJ2-5,TRBV6-6,few,-,CASSLAVPETQYF,TGTGCCAGCAGCCTGGCGGTCCCAGAGACCCAGTACTTC
TRBJ1-1,TRBV6-5,-,-,CASSTHGGGWTEAFF,TGTGCCAGCAGTACCCACGGGGGGGGATGGACTGAAGCTTTCTTT
TRBJ2-7,TRBV5-1,-,TRBD1,CASSLQLPTGSRSYEQYF,TGCGCCAGCAGCTTACAACTACCGACAGGGAGCAGGTCCTACGAGCAGTACTTC
TRBJ1-2,TRBV9,-,-,CASSLDSGGVNYGYTF,TGTGCCAGCAGCCTTGATAGCGGAGGGGTTAACTATGGCTACACCTTC
TRBJ2-6,TRBV4-1,few,TRBD1,CASRDPTQGAVSGANVLTF,TGCGCCAGCAGGGACCCCACCCAGGGGGCGGTCTCTGGGGCCAACGTCCTGACTTTC
TRBJ2-5,TRBV5-1,-,-,CASSRTGRQETQYF,TGCGCCAGCAGCCGCACAGGGCGGCAGGAGACCCAGTACTTC
TRBJ2-1,TRBV19,hyperexpanded,-,CASRLGGLPYNEQFF,TGTGCCAGTAGACTAGGCGGACTTCCCTACAATGAGCAGTTCTTC
TRBJ2-5,TRBV9,-,TRBD2,CASSFPGGETQYF,TGTGCCAGCAGCTTCCCGGGGGGGGAGACCCAGTACTTC
TRBJ2-7,TRBV4-3,-,-,CASSQAFPSYEQYF,TGCGCCAGCAGCCAAGCCTTCCCCTCCTACGAGCAGTACTTC
TRBJ2-3,TRBV29-1,-,TRBD1,CSVAVRTGEDTQYF,TGCAGCGTTGCCGTTCGCACAGGGGAAGATACGCAGTATTTT
TRBJ2-1,TRBV9,-,TRBD2,CASSVALSSGRSYNEQFF,TGTGCCAGCAGCGTAGCTTTGTCTAGCGGGAGGTCCTACAATGAGCAGTTCTTC
TRBJ2-7,TRBV7-5,-,-,CARRGVLAGLYEQYF,TGTGCCAGAAGGGGAGTATTAGCGGGGCTCTACGAGCAGTACTTC
TRBJ2-7,TRBV27,-,TRBD2,CASSMTSGRANLYEQYF,TGTGCCAGCAGTATGACTAGCGGGAGGGCTAATCTCTACGAGCAGTACTTC
TRBJ2-7,TRBV7-9,-,TRBD1,CASSSTGTDYEQYF,TGTGCCAGCAGCTCAACCGGGACAGACTACGAGCAGTACTTC
TRBJ2-1,TRBV20-1,-,-,CSARDQVGQFF,TGCAGTGCTAGAGATCAGGTAGGGCAGTTCTTC
TRBJ2-3,TRBV6-6,-,TRBD2,CASSYRTSLADTQYF,TGTGCCAGCAGTTACCGGACTAGTTTGGCAGATACGCAGTATTTT
TRBJ2-1,TRBV6-6,-,-,CASSYSGRGYNEQFF,TGTGCCAGCAGTTACTCAGGGAGGGGGTACAATGAGCAGTTCTTC
TRBJ1-5,TRBV5-4,-,-,CASSLGGGKDQPQHF,TGTGCCAGCAGCTTGGGGGGGGGAAAGGATCAGCCCCAGCATTTT